One sample yielded the 2 T cell receptor beta chains listed below, sequenced in a study of blood T cell repertoires in COVID-19. TCRdb's copy holds only in-frame clones and misses some; the assay was immunoSEQ multiplex PCR. The top ten clones hold 18% of a sample with some 130,000 clones, around 89% of them seen once. Sequenced: peripheral blood. The receptors originated from a man aged 45-65 years with active or convalescent COVID-19.

The V gene is TRBV3-1 (or the pseudogene TRBV3-2), the J gene TRBJ2-3; 12 nucleotides agree with TRBD2. The ends lost 4 bases at V and 8 bases at J; junction bases unmatched: 13. From germline, CDR1 is LGHDT and CDR2 YNNKEL (reference sequence). The CDR3 runs to 17 residues. The DNA for the CDR3 is TGTGCCAGCAGCCGTACTAGCGGGGGGACTTTATTGACTACGCAGTATTTT. It specifies CASSRTSGGTLLTTQYF.

Turning to this clone: No DNA is shown, since the ends of the CDR3 on it are uncertain; the CDR3 is the one TCRdb lists. J is TRBJ2-7 and V is TRBV21-1; the D segment call TRBD2 is taken from the table without a DNA check. TRBV21-1 is flagged as a pseudogene. The CDR3 is 15 amino acids long, termini counted. CDR3: CASSKWASGSIEQYF.